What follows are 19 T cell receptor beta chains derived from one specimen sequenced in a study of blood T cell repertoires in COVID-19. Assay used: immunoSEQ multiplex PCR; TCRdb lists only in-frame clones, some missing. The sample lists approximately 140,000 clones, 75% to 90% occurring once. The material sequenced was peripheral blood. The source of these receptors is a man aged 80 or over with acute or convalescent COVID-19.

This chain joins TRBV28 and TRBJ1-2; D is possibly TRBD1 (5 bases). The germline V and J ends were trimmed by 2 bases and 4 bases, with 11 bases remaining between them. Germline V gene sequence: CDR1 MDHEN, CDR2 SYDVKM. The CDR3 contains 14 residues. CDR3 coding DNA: TGTGCCAGCAGTTTAGGTCCAAGGGGCTATGGCTACACCTTC. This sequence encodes CASSLGPRGYGYTF.

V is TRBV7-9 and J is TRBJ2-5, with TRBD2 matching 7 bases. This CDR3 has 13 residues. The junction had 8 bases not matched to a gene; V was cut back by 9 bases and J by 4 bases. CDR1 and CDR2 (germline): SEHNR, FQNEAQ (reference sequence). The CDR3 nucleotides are TGTGCCAGTAAGGCGAGCGGGGCAGAGACCCAGTACTTC. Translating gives CASKASGAETQYF.

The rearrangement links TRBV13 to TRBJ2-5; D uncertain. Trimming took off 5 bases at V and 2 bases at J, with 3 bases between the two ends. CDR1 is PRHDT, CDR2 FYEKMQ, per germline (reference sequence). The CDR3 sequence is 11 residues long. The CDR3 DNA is TGTGCCAGCAGCGCGCAAGAGACCCAGTACTTC. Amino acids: CASSAQETQYF.

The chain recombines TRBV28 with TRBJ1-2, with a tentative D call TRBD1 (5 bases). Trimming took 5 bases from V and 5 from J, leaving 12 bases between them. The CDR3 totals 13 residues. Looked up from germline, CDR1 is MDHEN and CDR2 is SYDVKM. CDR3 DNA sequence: TGTGCCAGCAGTGTAACCTACAGGTATGGCTACACCTTC. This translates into CASSVTYRYGYTF.

The CDR3 region has the DNA TGTGCCAGCAGTCCCACCGACGGACGGGGTAACTATGGCTACACCTTC. Encoded protein: CASSPTDGRGNYGYTF. The chain uses TRBV2 and TRBJ1-2, with D uncertain. V lost 5 bases and J 1 base, leaving 17 bases between the germline ends. Germline CDR1 SNHLY, CDR2 FYNNEI. The CDR3 totals 16 residues.

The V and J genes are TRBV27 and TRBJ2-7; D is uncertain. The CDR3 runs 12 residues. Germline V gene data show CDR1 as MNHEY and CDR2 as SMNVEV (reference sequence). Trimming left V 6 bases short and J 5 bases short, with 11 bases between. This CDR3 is CASRPSYNEQYF. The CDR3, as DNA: TGTGCCAGCAGGCCTAGTTACAACGAGCAGTACTTC.

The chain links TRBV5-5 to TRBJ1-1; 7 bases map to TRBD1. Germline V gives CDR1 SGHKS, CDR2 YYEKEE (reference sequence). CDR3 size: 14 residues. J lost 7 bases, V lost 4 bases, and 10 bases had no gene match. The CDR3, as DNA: TGTGCCAGCAGCGCTCTGACAGGGTTCGGTGAAGCTTTCTTT. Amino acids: CASSALTGFGEAFF.

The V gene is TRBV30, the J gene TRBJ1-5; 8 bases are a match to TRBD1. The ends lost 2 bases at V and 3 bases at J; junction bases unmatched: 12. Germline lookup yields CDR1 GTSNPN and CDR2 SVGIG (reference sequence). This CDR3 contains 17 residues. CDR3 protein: CAWSTDRVGGSNQPQHF. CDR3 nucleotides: TGTGCCTGGAGTACGGACAGGGTTGGGGGCTCCAATCAGCCCCAGCATTTT.

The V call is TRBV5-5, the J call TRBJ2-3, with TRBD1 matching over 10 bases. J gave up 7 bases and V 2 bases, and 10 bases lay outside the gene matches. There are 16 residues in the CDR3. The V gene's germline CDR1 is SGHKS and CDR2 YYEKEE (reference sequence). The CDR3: CASSLTLTGGANTQYF. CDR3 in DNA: TGTGCCAGCAGCTTAACGTTGACAGGGGGCGCAAATACGCAGTATTTT.

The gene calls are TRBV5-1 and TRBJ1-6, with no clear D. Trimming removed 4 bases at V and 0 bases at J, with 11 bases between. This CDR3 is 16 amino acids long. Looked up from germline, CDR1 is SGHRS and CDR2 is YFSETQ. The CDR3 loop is CASSALMSSYNSPLHF. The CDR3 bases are TGCGCCAGCAGCGCCTTGATGAGCTCCTATAATTCACCCCTCCACTTT.

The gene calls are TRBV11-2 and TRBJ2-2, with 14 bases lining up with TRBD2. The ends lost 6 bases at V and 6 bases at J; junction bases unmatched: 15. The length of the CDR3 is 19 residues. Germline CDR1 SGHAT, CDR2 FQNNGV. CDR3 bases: TGTGCCAGCAGTTCCGGACTAGCGGGAGGTAGGGGCTTCGCCGGGGAGCTGTTTTTT. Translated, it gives CASSSGLAGGRGFAGELFF.

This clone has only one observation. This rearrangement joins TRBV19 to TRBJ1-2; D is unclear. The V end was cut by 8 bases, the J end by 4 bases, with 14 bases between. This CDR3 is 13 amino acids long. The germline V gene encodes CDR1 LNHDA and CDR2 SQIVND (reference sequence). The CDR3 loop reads CASVADQLYGYTF. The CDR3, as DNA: TGTGCCAGTGTAGCCGACCAGCTCTATGGCTACACCTTC.

The CDR3 reads CASSEGHIEKLFF. The DNA of the CDR3 is TGCGCCAGCAGCGAGGGACATATAGAAAAACTGTTTTTT. The J gene is TRBJ1-4, the V gene TRBV5-1; TRBD1 is a possible D gene (6 bases). Germline CDR1 reads SGHRS; CDR2 reads YFSETQ. The CDR3 covers 13 residues. The germline V and J ends were trimmed by 4 bases and 8 bases, with 12 bases remaining between them.

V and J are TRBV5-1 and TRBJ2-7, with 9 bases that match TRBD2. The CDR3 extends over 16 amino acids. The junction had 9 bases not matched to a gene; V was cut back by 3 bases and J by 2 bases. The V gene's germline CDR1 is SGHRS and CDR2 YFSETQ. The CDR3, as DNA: TGCGCCAGCAGCTCCCCGTCAGGACTAGCGACCTACGAGCAGTACTTC. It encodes CASSSPSGLATYEQYF.

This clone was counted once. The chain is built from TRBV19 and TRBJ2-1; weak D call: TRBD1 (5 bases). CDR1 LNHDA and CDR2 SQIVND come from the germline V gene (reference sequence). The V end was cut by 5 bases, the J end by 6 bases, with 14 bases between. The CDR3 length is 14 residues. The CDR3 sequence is CASSQSGIVNEQFF. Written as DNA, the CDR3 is TGTGCCAGTAGTCAGTCAGGGATAGTCAATGAGCAGTTCTTC.

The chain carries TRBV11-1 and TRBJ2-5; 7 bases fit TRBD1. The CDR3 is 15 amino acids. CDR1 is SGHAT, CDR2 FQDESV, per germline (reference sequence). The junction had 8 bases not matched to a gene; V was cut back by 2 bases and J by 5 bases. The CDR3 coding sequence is TGTGCCAGCAGCTTACGACAGGGATCCTGGGAGACCCAGTACTTC. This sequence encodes CASSLRQGSWETQYF.

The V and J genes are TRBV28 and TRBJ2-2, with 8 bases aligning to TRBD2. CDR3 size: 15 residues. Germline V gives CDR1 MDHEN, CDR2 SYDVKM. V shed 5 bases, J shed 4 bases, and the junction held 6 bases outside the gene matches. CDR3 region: CASSTAGGGTGELFF. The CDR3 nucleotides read TGTGCCAGCAGTACCGCGGGAGGCGGCACCGGGGAGCTGTTTTTT.

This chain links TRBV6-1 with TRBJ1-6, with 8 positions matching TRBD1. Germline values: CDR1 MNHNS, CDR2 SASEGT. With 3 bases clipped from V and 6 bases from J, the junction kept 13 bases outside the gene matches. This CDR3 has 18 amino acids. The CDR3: CASSESTPQGATNSPLHF. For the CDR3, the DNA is TGTGCCAGCAGTGAGTCGACGCCCCAGGGGGCGACTAATTCACCCCTCCACTTT.

This CDR3 reads CASSPDRGLGGELFF. The CDR3 DNA follows: TGTGCCAGCAGTCCGGACAGGGGGCTCGGCGGGGAGCTGTTTTTT. V usage is TRBV6-5 and J usage is TRBJ2-2, with 11 bases aligning to TRBD1. CDR3 length: 15 amino acids. V gave up 5 bases and J gave up 7 bases; unmatched junction bases: 6. Germline V gives CDR1 MNHEY, CDR2 SVGAGI.